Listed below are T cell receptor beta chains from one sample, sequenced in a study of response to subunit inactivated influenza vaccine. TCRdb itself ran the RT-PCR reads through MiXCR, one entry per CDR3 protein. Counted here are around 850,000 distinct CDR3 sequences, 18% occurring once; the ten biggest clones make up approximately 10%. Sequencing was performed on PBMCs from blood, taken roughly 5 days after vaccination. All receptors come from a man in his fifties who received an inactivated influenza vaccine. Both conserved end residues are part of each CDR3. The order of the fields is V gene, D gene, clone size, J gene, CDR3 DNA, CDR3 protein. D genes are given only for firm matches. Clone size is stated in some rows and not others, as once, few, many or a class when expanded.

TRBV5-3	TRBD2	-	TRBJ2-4	TGTGCCAGCAGGCCCCCCGAACTAGCGGAAGCCAAAAACATTCAGTACTTC	CASRPPELAEAKNIQYF
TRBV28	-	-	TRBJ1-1	TGTGCCAGCACCTATCCCCGAGGGCAGGGACGGTACACTGAAGCTTTCTTT	CASTYPRGQGRYTEAFF
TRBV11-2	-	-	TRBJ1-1	TGTGCCAGCAGCCAGAGCAGGGCTGAAGCTTTCTTT	CASSQSRAEAFF
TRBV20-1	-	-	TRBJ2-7	TGCAGTGCTAGCGGCAGGGCACGCTACGAGCAGTACTTC	CSASGRARYEQYF
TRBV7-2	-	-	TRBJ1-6	TGTGCCAGCAGCTTAGCGTCATCGACTTCTGGTTCACCCCTCCACTTT	CASSLASSTSGSPLHF
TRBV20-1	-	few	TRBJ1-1	TGCAGTGCTCCGGGGAGTCCATGGAACACTGAAGCTTTCTTT	CSAPGSPWNTEAFF
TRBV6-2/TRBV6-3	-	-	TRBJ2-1	TGTGCCAGCAGTTACGACGCAAGCAATGAGCAGTTCTTC	CASSYDASNEQFF
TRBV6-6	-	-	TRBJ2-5	TGTGCCAGCAGTTACTATACGGTTGAGACCCAGTACTTC	CASSYYTVETQYF
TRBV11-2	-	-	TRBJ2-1	TGTGCCAGCAGCTTAGATCATGGGATTGAGCAGTTCTTC	CASSLDHGIEQFF
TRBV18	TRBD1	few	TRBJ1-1	TGTGCCAGCTCACCCGGGACAGGGACGAACACTGAAGCTTTCTTT	CASSPGTGTNTEAFF
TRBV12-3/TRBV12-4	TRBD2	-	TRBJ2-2	TGTGCCAGCAGTTTCGGGGGGGCCGGCACCGGGGAGCTGTTTTTT	CASSFGGAGTGELFF
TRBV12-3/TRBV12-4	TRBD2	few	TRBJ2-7	TGTGCCAGCAGTTTAATGCTAGCGGGGGATAACGAGCAGTACTTC	CASSLMLAGDNEQYF
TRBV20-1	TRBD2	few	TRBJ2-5	TGCAGTGCTCAACAAGCGGGGGCCCCCTGGGCCCAGTACTTC	CSAQQAGAPWAQYF
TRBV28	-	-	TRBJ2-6	TGTGCCAGCAGTTTTTATTCCAGGCAGTTGATTAGCTCTGGGGCCAACGTCCTGACTTTC	CASSFYSRQLISSGANVLTF
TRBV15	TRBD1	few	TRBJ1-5	TGTGCCACCAGCAGAAGGTTTCAGGGGGCGACCAATCAGCCCCAGCATTTT	CATSRRFQGATNQPQHF
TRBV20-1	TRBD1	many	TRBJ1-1	TGCAGTGCTTGGACTCGGGACAGGGGAAACACTGAAGCTTTCTTT	CSAWTRDRGNTEAFF
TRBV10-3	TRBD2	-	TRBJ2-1	TGTGCCATCCGGGGGGCGGGGGGCCCGAATGAGCAGTTCTTC	CAIRGAGGPNEQFF
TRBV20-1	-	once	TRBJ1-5	TGCAGTGCTAGGGACTCGGGGGGTGTGGGCAATCAGCCCCAGCATTTT	CSARDSGGVGNQPQHF
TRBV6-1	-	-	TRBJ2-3	TGTGCCAGCAGTGAAGTACGGGTGGATACGCAGTATTTT	CASSEVRVDTQYF
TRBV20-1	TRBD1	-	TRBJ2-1	TGCAGTGCCAGGGACAGGGCAAGCTCCTACAATGAGCAGTTCTTC	CSARDRASSYNEQFF
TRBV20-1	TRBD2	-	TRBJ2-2	TGCAGTGCTCCAGCGGGGGGGCGGGACACCGGGGAGCTGTTTTTT	CSAPAGGRDTGELFF
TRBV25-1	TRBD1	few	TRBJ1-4	TGTGCCAGCAGGATGGAGGGGGCGACTGAAAAACTGTTTTTT	CASRMEGATEKLFF
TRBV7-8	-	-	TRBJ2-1	TGTGCCAGCACTAAAAGGGGTTCAAATGAGCAGTTCTTC	CASTKRGSNEQFF
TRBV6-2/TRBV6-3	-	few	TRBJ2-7	TGTGCCAGCAGCCCCGGGTTCCTCCTCTACGAGCAGTACTTC	CASSPGFLLYEQYF
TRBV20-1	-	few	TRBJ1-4	TGCAGTGGGGGCAGAAGTGCAACTAATGAAAAACTGTTTTTT	CSGGRSATNEKLFF
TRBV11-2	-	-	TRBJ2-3	TGTGCCAGCTCCCAGCGGACCCCCTCAGATACGCAGTATTTT	CASSQRTPSDTQYF
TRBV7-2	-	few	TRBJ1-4	TGTGCCAGCAGCCCTTGGAATGAGAATGAAAAACTGTTTTTT	CASSPWNENEKLFF
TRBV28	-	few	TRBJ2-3	TGTGCCAGCAGTCCGGACAGAACGGGTGATACGCAGTATTTT	CASSPDRTGDTQYF
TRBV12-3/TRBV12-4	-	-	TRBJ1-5	TGTGCCAGCAGTTTAGGGCAGAGTAGCCAGCCCCAGCATTTT	CASSLGQSSQPQHF
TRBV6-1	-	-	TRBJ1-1	TGTGCCAGCACTGGGCAGGCCCCGAACACTGAAGCTTTCTTT	CASTGQAPNTEAFF
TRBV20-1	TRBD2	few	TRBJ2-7	TGCAGGGCCCGGGGGGGAGGCGAGCAGTACTTC	CRARGGGEQYF
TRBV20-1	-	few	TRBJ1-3	TGCAGTGCTAGAGATGGCGGCGACAACACCATATATTTT	CSARDGGDNTIYF
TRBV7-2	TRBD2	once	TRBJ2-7	TGTGCCAGCAGCCTTAGCGGGACCGAGCAGTACTTC	CASSLSGTEQYF
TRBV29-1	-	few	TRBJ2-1	TGCAGCGTTGCTCCCAGTAACAATGAGCAGTTCTTC	CSVAPSNNEQFF
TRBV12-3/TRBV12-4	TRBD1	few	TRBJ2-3	TGTGCCAGCAGCCAAATCGGGACAGGGGGTCGCACAGATACGCAGTATTTT	CASSQIGTGGRTDTQYF
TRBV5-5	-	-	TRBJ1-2	TGTGCCAGCAGCTTGGCAGGGGCCGATACGCGCGGCTACACCTTC	CASSLAGADTRGYTF
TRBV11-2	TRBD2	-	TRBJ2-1	TGTGCCAGCAGCTTATCAATCCTAGCGGGGCCCCCGGGCAATGAGCAGTTCTTC	CASSLSILAGPPGNEQFF
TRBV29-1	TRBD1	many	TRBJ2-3	TGCAGCGTGGAGACAGGGCAACTCAATACGCAGTATTTT	CSVETGQLNTQYF
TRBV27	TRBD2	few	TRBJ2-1	TGTGCCAGCAGTAAGGACTCGAGGACTAGCTTATACAATGAGCAGTTCTTC	CASSKDSRTSLYNEQFF
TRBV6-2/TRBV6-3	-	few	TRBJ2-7	TGTGCCAGCAAAAACCTCCCGGGAATCCCCGAGCAGTACTTC	CASKNLPGIPEQYF
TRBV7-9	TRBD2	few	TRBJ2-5	TGTGCCAGCAGCTTACCCCCCCCCACGGCTAGCGGGGGATGGGAGACCCAGTACTTC	CASSLPPPTASGGWETQYF
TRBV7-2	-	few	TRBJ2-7	TGTGCCAGCAGCTTAGGTTACACCCACGACTACGAGCAGTACTTC	CASSLGYTHDYEQYF
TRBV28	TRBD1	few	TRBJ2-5	TGTGCCAGCACCCCTGGCCGCTCGACAGGGGGTAGAGAGACCCAGTACTTC	CASTPGRSTGGRETQYF
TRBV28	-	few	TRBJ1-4	TGTGCCAGCAGCAGCCCCAAGTATGAAAAACTGTTTTTT	CASSSPKYEKLFF
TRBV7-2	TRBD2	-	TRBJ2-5	TGTGCCAGCAGCCGTCAGTTAGCGGGAGGCGGAGAGACCCAGTACTTC	CASSRQLAGGGETQYF
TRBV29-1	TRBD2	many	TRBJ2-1	TGCAGCGTTTTCTCCAGCGGGAGGGCCAATGAGCAGTTCTTC	CSVFSSGRANEQFF
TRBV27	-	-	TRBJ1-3	TGTGCCAGCAGGCCCTCGGAAGGGAGAAACACCATATATTTT	CASRPSEGRNTIYF
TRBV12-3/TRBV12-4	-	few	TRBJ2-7	TGTGCCAGCAGGTCACAGGGATACGAGCAGTACTTC	CASRSQGYEQYF
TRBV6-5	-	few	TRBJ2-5	TGTGCCAGCAGTTACAGGCAGGGGAGGGAGACCCAGTACTTC	CASSYRQGRETQYF
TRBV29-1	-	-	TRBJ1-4	TGCAGCGTTGGAAGGTGGAAAGTACTGTTTTTT	CSVGRWKVLFF
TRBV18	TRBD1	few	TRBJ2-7	TGTGCCAGCTCACCAAGGATGAGAGGACAGGGGTACGGCGAGCAGTACTTC	CASSPRMRGQGYGEQYF
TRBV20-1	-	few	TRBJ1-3	TGCAGTGCTAGTGCCCGTAACTCTGGAAACACCATATATTTT	CSASARNSGNTIYF